A single sample gave rise to the 5 T cell receptor beta chains below, sequenced in a study of T cells in Graves' hyperthyroidism and ophthalmopathy. Researchers took RNA transcripts and amplified the TCR beta CDR3 regions from them. First-round RT-PCR with HTBI primers amplified the TCR CDR3 region. TCRdb called the multiplex PCR reads again in MiXCR, with one record for every CDR3 protein. This repertoire shows approximately 400,000 distinct CDR3 sequences, approximately 15% found once; its top ten account for less than 25%. What was sequenced was blood. The receptors come from a man aged 30 to 39 with Graves' hyperthyroidism that later progressed to Graves' ophthalmopathy.

This clonotype was seen only a few times. This chain joins TRBV20-1 and TRBJ1-2; perhaps TRBD1 as D (5 bases). The CDR3 totals 16 residues. Germline lookup yields CDR1 DFQATT and CDR2 SNEGSKA (reference sequence). Trimming stripped 1 base from V and 5 bases from J, with 20 bases between. The CDR3 loop reads CSARGLRLGTEYGYTF. In DNA form, the CDR3 reads TGCAGTGCTAGAGGACTAAGACTTGGGACGGAGTATGGCTACACCTTC.

This clonotype appeared many times. The genes are TRBV2 and TRBJ2-5; 7 nucleotides align to TRBD1. The CDR3 is made up of 15 amino acids. With 0 bases clipped from V and 0 bases from J, the junction kept 1 base outside the gene matches. From germline, CDR1 is SNHLY and CDR2 FYNNEI. The CDR3 DNA follows: TGTGCCAGCAGTGAAGCGACAGGGAACCAAGAGACCCAGTACTTC. Protein: CASSEATGNQETQYF.

This clonotype has ten or more counts. The genes are TRBV10-1 and TRBJ1-3, with no clear D. Germline V gives CDR1 WNHNN, CDR2 SYGVQD (reference sequence). The CDR3 is 13 amino acids. V lost 3 bases and J lost 3, with 6 bases in between. This chain's CDR3 is CASSESGGNTIYF. As DNA, the CDR3 is TGCGCCAGCAGTGAATCTGGTGGAAACACCATATATTTT.

In this sample, this clonotype turned up many times. The chain uses TRBV12-5 and TRBJ1-4; 7 nucleotides agree with TRBD1. V gave up 3 bases and J gave up 4 bases; unmatched junction bases: 5. The CDR3 length is 15 residues. In germline, CDR1 is LGHNT, CDR2 FRNRAP. For the CDR3, the DNA is TGTGCTAGTGGTTTCGGACAGGCGATTAATGAAAAACTGTTTTTT. Protein: CASGFGQAINEKLFF.

This clonotype was observed many times. This rearrangement joins TRBV2 to TRBJ1-1; the D is unclear. V was shortened by 6 bases and J by 1 base, with 9 bases between the two germline ends. The CDR3 spans 13 residues. In germline, CDR1 is SNHLY, CDR2 FYNNEI. The CDR3 here is CASSGPRNTEAFF. The CDR3 bases are TGTGCCAGCAGCGGGCCCCGGAACACTGAAGCTTTCTTT.